This T cell receptor (beta chain) is from a study of PD-1 blockade in classical Hodgkin lymphoma. The CDR3 runs 17 residues. In germline, CDR1 is ENHRY, CDR2 SYGVKD. TCRdb's copy holds only in-frame clones and misses some; the assay was immunoSEQ multiplex PCR. The table includes approximately 96,000 clones, roughly 91% detected once. As regards this clone: Its antigen remains unidentified. The junction and the germline gene differ at one end; a read error may be behind it.

Study results and caveats: Lower baseline TCR diversity marked trial partial responders and progressors. Reported findings placed baseline TCR diversity lower in newly diagnosed patients (compared with healthy donors).

Time point defined: cycle 4 day 1 (C4D1), after 5 to 7 weeks of nivolumab. Each and every patient relapsed after autologous stem cell transplantation, and patients got differing brentuximab vedotin exposure. The sample consisted of peripheral blood mononuclear cells (PBMCs), taken before the fourth cycle of nivolumab. The chain joins TRBV10-3 to TRBJ1-2, with D maybe TRBD1 (5 bases). The source is a human donor with classical Hodgkin lymphoma. The chain's CDR3 is CAISDPGAAVDLYAYTF. Here the CDR3 DNA reads TGTGCCATCAGTGACCCCGGGGCGGCCGTGGATCTCTATGCCTACACCTTC.